This TCR beta chain was documented in a study of cytomegalovirus exposure and HLA in healthy donors. General observations from the study: Within an earlier analysis, most TCR beta V segments proved productive either about 87% or about 30% of the time. In a later analysis, HLA-C alleles had the fewest associated TCRs, DRB1 alleles the most.

Vbeta (60) and Jbeta (13) primers were used in the PCR. Some clones are missing from TCRdb's copy, which holds only in-frame ones; the method was immunoSEQ multiplex PCR. The profile shows around 300,000 clones, over 85% of them singletons. V gave up 4 bases and J gave up 7 bases; unmatched junction bases: 8. CDR1 SGDLS and CDR2 YYNGEE come from the germline V gene. This CDR3 comprises 13 residues. With respect to this clone: The antigen remains unidentified.

V and J are TRBV9 and TRBJ2-7; 7 bases are shared with TRBD1. The specimen was PBMCs. The source of this sequence is a woman in her late teens or twenties in good health and CMV-seronegative. In DNA form, the CDR3 reads TGTGCCAGCAGCCGTGAGCCAGGGGGTGAGCAGTACTTC. Translated: CASSREPGGEQYF.